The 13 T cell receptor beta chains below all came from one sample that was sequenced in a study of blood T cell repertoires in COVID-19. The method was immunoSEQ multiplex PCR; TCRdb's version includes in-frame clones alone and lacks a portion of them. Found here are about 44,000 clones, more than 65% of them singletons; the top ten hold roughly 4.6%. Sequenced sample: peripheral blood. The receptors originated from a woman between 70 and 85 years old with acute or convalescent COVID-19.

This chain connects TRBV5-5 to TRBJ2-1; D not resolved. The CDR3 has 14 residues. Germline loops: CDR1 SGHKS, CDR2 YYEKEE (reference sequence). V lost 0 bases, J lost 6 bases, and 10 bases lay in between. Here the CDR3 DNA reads TGTGCCAGCAGCTTGGCCGAGGTGAGCAATGAGCAGTTCTTC. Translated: CASSLAEVSNEQFF.

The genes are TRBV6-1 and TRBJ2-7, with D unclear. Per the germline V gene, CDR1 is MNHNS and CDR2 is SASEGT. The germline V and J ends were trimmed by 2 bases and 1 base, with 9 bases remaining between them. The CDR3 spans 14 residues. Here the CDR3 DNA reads TGTGCCAGCAGTGAACGGTCGCTTTCCTACGAGCAGTACTTC. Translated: CASSERSLSYEQYF.

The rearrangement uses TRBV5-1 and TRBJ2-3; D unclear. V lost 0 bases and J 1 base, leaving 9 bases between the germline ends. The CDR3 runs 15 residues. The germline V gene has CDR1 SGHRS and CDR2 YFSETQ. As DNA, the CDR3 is TGCGCCAGCAGCTTGGTCGCGGATCGCACAGATACGCAGTATTTT. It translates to CASSLVADRTDTQYF.

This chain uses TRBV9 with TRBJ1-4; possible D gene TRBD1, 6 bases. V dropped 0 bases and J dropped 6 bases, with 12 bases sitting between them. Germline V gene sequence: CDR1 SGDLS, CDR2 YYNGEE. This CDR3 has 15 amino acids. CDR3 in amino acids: CASSVGAGAHEKLFF. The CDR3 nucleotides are TGTGCCAGCAGCGTAGGGGCGGGGGCCCATGAAAAACTGTTTTTT.

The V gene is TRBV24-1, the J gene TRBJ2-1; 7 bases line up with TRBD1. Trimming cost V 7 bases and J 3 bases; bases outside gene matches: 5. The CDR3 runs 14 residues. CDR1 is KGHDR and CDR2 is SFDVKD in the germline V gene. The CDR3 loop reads CATRARQGYNEQFF. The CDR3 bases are TGTGCCACCAGGGCCCGACAGGGCTACAATGAGCAGTTCTTC.

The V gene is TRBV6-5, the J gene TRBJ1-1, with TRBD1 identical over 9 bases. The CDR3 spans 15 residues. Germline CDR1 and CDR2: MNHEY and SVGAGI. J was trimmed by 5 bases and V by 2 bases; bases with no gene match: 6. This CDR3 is CASSYKQGAWTEAFF. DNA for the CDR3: TGTGCCAGCAGTTACAAACAGGGGGCATGGACTGAAGCTTTCTTT.

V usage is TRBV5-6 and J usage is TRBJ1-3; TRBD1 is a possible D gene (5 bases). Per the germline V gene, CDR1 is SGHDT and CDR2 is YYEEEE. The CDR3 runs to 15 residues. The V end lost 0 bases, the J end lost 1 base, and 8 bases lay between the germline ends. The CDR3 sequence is CASSLGGASGNTIYF. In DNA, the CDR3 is TGTGCCAGCAGCTTGGGGGGCGCGTCTGGAAACACCATATATTTT. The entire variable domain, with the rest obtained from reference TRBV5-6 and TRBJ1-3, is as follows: DAGVTQSPTHLIKTRGQQVTLRCSPKSGHDTVSWYQQALGQGPQFIFQYYEEEERQRGNFPDRFSGHQFPNYSSELNVNALLLGDSALYLCASSLGGASGNTIYFGEGSWLTVV.

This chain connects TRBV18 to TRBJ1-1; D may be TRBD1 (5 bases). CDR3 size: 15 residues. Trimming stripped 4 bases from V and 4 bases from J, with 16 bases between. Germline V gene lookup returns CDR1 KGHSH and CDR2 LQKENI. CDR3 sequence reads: CASSLPQGPGTEAFF. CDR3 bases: TGTGCCAGCTCACTACCCCAGGGTCCCGGCACTGAAGCTTTCTTT.

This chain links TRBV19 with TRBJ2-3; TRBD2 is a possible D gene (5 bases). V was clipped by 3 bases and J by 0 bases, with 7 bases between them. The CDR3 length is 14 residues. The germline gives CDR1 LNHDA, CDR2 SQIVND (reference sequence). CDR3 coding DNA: TGTGCCAGTAGTATCGGACTCAGCACAGATACGCAGTATTTT. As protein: CASSIGLSTDTQYF.

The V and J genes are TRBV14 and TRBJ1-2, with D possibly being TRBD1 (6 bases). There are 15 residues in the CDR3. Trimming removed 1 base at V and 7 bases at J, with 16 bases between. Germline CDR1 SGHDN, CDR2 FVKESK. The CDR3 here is CASSQVAGGRGGYTF. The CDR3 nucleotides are TGTGCCAGCAGCCAAGTCGCGGGGGGCCGGGGTGGCTACACCTTC.

CDR3 protein: CASSQGGRGATNEKLFF. The DNA for the CDR3 is TGTGCCAGCAGCCAAGGGGGCCGGGGGGCAACTAATGAAAAACTGTTTTTT. The chain carries TRBV3-1 (or the pseudogene TRBV3-2) and TRBJ1-4; possible D gene TRBD1, 5 bases. The CDR3 runs to 17 residues. The V gene's germline CDR1 is LGHDT and CDR2 YNNKEL (reference sequence). The germline V and J ends were trimmed by 1 base and 0 bases, with 12 bases remaining between them.

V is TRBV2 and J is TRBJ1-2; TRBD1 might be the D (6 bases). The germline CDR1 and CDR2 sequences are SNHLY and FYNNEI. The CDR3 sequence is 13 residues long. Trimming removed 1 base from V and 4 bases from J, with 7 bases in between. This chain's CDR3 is CASSEGTAYGYTF. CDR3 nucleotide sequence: TGTGCCAGCAGTGAAGGGACAGCCTATGGCTACACCTTC.

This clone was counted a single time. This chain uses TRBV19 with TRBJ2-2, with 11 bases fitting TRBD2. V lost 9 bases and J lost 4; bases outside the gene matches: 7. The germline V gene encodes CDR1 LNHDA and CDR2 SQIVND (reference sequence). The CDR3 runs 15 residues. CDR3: CASRTSGSGTGELFF. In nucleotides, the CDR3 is TGTGCCAGCCGAACTAGCGGGAGTGGCACCGGGGAGCTGTTTTTT.